A single sample is the source of the 27 T cell receptor beta chains below, sequenced in a study of shared clonotypes between healthy human individuals. Method: immunoSEQ multiplex PCR; TCRdb's copy keeps in-frame clones and lacks some. The sample records more than 1 million clones, around 78% being singletons. Input material: memory CD4+ T cells from PBMCs. Indicated subset: CD45RA-negative fraction. The source is a man younger than 35 in good health. Some clones in this sample may be carry-over from other donors' samples.

The chain couples TRBV19 to TRBJ2-2, with no clear D. This CDR3 is 16 amino acids long. Trimming took 5 bases from V and 0 from J, leaving 13 bases between them. The V gene's germline CDR1 is LNHDA and CDR2 SQIVND (reference sequence). CDR3 residues: CASSARTGSNTGELFF. Written as DNA, the CDR3 is TGTGCCAGTAGTGCCCGAACCGGGTCGAACACCGGGGAGCTGTTTTTT.

J is TRBJ2-1 and V is TRBV30, with 12 bases aligning to TRBD2. This CDR3 is built from 13 residues. Germline CDR1 and CDR2: GTSNPN and SVGIG (reference sequence). V lost 0 bases and J lost 9; bases outside the gene matches: 0. In nucleotides, the CDR3 is TGTGCCTGGAGTGTACTAGCGGGGGGTGAGCAGTTCTTC. The encoded protein is CAWSVLAGGEQFF.

The rearrangement links TRBV7-2 to TRBJ1-2; D might be TRBD1 (5 bases). Germline CDR1 SGHTA, CDR2 FQGNSA. This CDR3 comprises 15 residues. The V and J ends lost 0 bases and 8 bases respectively, with 16 bases between them. The CDR3 DNA follows: TGTGCCAGCAGCTTAGCGGGGACGGGGACGGACGGCTACACCTTC. Encoded protein: CASSLAGTGTDGYTF. Complete variable domain (other parts from reference TRBV7-2 and TRBJ1-2): GAGVSQSPSNKVTEKGKDVELRCDPISGHTALYWYRQSLGQGLEFLIYFQGNSAPDKSGLPSDRFSAERTGGSVSTLTIQRTQQEDSAVYLCASSLAGTGTDGYTFGSGTRLTVV.

CDR3 sequence (DNA): TGTGCCAGCAGTTTATCAGGCAGGGGGCCCAACGAGCAGTACTTC. This translates into CASSLSGRGPNEQYF. The chain is built from TRBV28 and TRBJ2-7; 8 bases align to TRBD1. Germline-derived CDR1 and CDR2 are MDHEN and SYDVKM. The CDR3 has 15 residues. V shed 1 base, J shed 5 bases, and the junction held 7 bases outside the gene matches.

V gene TRBV29-1 combines with J gene TRBJ2-5; 8 bases align to TRBD2. Germline CDR1 is SQVTM and CDR2 is ANQGSEA. This CDR3 region has 14 residues. Trimming removed 7 bases from V and 0 bases from J; junction bases left unmatched: 7. CDR3 DNA: TGCAGCGCCCCCGGGGGGGGGAACCAAGAGACCCAGTACTTC. Protein sequence: CSAPGGGNQETQYF.

The rearrangement links TRBV6-5 to TRBJ2-1; maybe TRBD2 (6 bases). V dropped 3 bases and J dropped 3 bases, with 12 bases sitting between them. The CDR3 runs 15 residues. Germline loops: CDR1 MNHEY, CDR2 SVGAGI. This chain's CDR3 is CASSYSGTLYNEQFF. The CDR3 DNA follows: TGTGCCAGCAGTTATTCCGGGACTCTCTACAATGAGCAGTTCTTC.

This clone was seen a few times. This rearrangement joins TRBV5-8 to TRBJ2-5, with TRBD1 matching over 7 bases. This CDR3 is built from 15 residues. The germline gives CDR1 SGHTS, CDR2 YDEGEE. J was trimmed by 6 bases and V by 1 base; bases with no gene match: 9. CDR3 nucleotide sequence: TGTGCCAGCAGCTTGTCGATACAGGGGCGAAAGACCCAGTACTTC. Its translation is CASSLSIQGRKTQYF. Complete variable domain (other parts from reference TRBV5-8 and TRBJ2-5): EAGVTQSPTHLIKTRGQQATLRCSPISGHTSVYWYQQALGLGLQFLLWYDEGEERNRGNFPPRFSGRQFPNYSSELNVNALELEDSALYLCASSLSIQGRKTQYFGPGTRLLVL.

This clone occurred a few times. J is TRBJ2-7 and V is TRBV10-3; tentative D call: TRBD1 (5 bases). The CDR3 is made up of 13 amino acids. Trimming stripped 6 bases from V and 2 bases from J, with 11 bases between. The germline CDR1 and CDR2 sequences are ENHRY and SYGVKD. The CDR3 is CAIRPTATYEQYF. The DNA for the CDR3 is TGTGCCATCAGACCGACAGCTACCTACGAGCAGTACTTC.

The V gene is TRBV11-2, the J gene TRBJ2-1, with TRBD1 identical over 9 bases. CDR1 SGHAT and CDR2 FQNNGV come from the germline V gene. The CDR3 length is 15 residues. V shed 1 base and J 5 bases; nucleotides not matched to a gene: 3. This CDR3 reads CASSLGTGAHNEQFF. The CDR3, as DNA: TGTGCCAGCAGCTTAGGGACAGGGGCCCACAATGAGCAGTTCTTC.

The chain carries TRBV29-1 and TRBJ2-1; D perhaps matches TRBD1 (5 bases). The CDR3 spans 14 residues. Germline V lookup: CDR1 SQVTM, CDR2 ANQGSEA. Trimming took 6 bases from V and 1 from J, leaving 13 bases between them. CDR3 protein: CSVILTGSYNEQFF. DNA of the CDR3: TGCAGCGTAATACTAACAGGATCCTACAATGAGCAGTTCTTC.

This clone was seen only a few times. The rearrangement joins TRBV5-4 to TRBJ2-2; D may be TRBD2 (5 bases). Trimming pared 4 bases from V and 6 bases from J, leaving 16 bases between. Germline V gene lookup returns CDR1 SGHNT and CDR2 YYREEE (reference sequence). The CDR3 loop spans 15 amino acids. CDR3 sequence reads: CASSPGGSVAGELFF. Here the CDR3 DNA reads TGTGCCAGCAGCCCTGGCGGTAGCGTAGCCGGGGAGCTGTTTTTT.

The chain joins TRBV2 to TRBJ1-5; the D gene is possibly TRBD1 (5 bases). CDR3 length: 15 amino acids. Germline lookup yields CDR1 SNHLY and CDR2 FYNNEI. V was pared by 3 bases and J by 7 bases, with 16 bases between. This CDR3 is CASSDVLGGNQPQHF. Written as DNA, the CDR3 is TGTGCCAGCAGTGATGTTCTGGGGGGGAACCAGCCCCAGCATTTT.

V gene TRBV18 combines with J gene TRBJ1-1; D might be TRBD1 (6 bases). The CDR3 loop spans 13 amino acids. V was cut by 4 bases and J by 8 bases, with 14 bases left in between. From germline, CDR1 is KGHSH and CDR2 LQKENI. The CDR3 nucleotides read TGTGCCAGCTCACAAAACAGGGAGGCGGAAGCTTTCTTT. The encoded protein is CASSQNREAEAFF.

The chain is built from TRBV4-1 and TRBJ2-7; possible D gene TRBD1, 5 bases. V dropped 4 bases and J dropped 1 base, with 14 bases sitting between them. The CDR3 contains 15 residues. The germline CDR1 and CDR2 sequences are MGHRA and YSYEKL. The CDR3 protein is CASSREMGPSYEQYF. For the CDR3, the DNA is TGCGCCAGCAGCCGAGAGATGGGGCCTTCCTACGAGCAGTACTTC.

The sample holds one count of this clone. This chain connects TRBV5-1 to TRBJ2-3; 10 nucleotides agree with TRBD2. From germline, CDR1 is SGHRS and CDR2 YFSETQ. V trimming: 3 bases; J trimming: 5 bases; junction bases outside the gene matches: 18. The CDR3 contains 19 residues. The CDR3 DNA reads as TGCGCCAGCAGCTCCGATACACGGACTAGCGGCTCACGGGGAGATACGCAGTATTTT. This translates into CASSSDTRTSGSRGDTQYF.

Many counts were recorded for this clone. The chain couples TRBV2 to TRBJ1-1; no reliable D call. CDR1 and CDR2 from the germline V gene are SNHLY and FYNNEI. V was cut by 3 bases and J by 8 bases, with 4 bases left in between. The CDR3 is made up of 10 amino acids. CDR3 sequence: CASSELEAFF. The CDR3 coding sequence is TGTGCCAGCAGTGAGTTGGAAGCTTTCTTT.

This chain links TRBV27 with TRBJ2-7, with 7 bases that match TRBD1. The length of the CDR3 is 14 residues. J was trimmed by 6 bases and V by 7 bases; bases with no gene match: 12. Germline CDR1 reads MNHEY; CDR2 reads SMNVEV (reference sequence). CDR3 DNA sequence: TGTGCCAGCACCCGGACAGGTGGCGCTTTCGAGCAGTACTTC. Protein: CASTRTGGAFEQYF.

This clone was found a few times. The chain joins TRBV5-1 to TRBJ1-2; D may be TRBD1 (5 bases). From germline, CDR1 is SGHRS and CDR2 YFSETQ. The CDR3 contains 10 residues. Trimming took off 4 bases at V and 8 bases at J, with 6 bases between the two ends. CDR3 region: CASSGAGYTF. The CDR3 nucleotides read TGCGCCAGCAGCGGGGCGGGCTACACCTTC.

This clone was recorded many times. The chain recombines TRBV7-6 with TRBJ1-4; D might be TRBD1 (6 bases). This CDR3 spans 15 amino acids. CDR1 and CDR2 (germline): SGHVS, FNYEAQ. V dropped 1 base and J dropped 8 bases, with 14 bases sitting between them. The CDR3 bases are TGTGCCAGCAGCTTAGTCGCAGGGGAGGGGGAAAAACTGTTTTTT. Protein sequence: CASSLVAGEGEKLFF.

The chain employs TRBV5-1 and TRBJ2-1, with D perhaps TRBD2 (6 bases). CDR1 and CDR2 (germline): SGHRS, YFSETQ. This CDR3 region has 12 residues. Trimming took 6 bases from V and 7 from J, leaving 11 bases between them. Here the CDR3 DNA reads TGCGCCAGCACCCTTGCGGGGAATGAGCAGTTCTTC. The encoded protein is CASTLAGNEQFF.

This clone was picked up a small number of times. The gene calls are TRBV5-1 and TRBJ2-7; D perhaps matches TRBD1 (5 bases). The CDR3 consists of 14 residues. The germline CDR1 and CDR2 sequences are SGHRS and YFSETQ. V was pared by 2 bases and J by 5 bases, with 14 bases between. CDR3 bases: TGCGCCAGCAGCTTAATGCCTGACAGCGACGAGCAGTACTTC. Amino acid sequence: CASSLMPDSDEQYF.

The chain links TRBV6-5 to TRBJ2-2, with D perhaps matching TRBD2 (5 bases). The CDR3 covers 14 residues. The germline CDR1 and CDR2 sequences are MNHEY and SVGAGI. The germline V and J ends were trimmed by 6 bases and 6 bases, with 14 bases remaining between them. DNA of the CDR3: TGTGCCAGCAGGAGGGTCCCCGAGGCCGGGGAGCTGTTTTTT. Amino acids: CASRRVPEAGELFF.

V gene TRBV7-9 combines with J gene TRBJ1-2; D gene unclear. CDR1 SEHNR and CDR2 FQNEAQ come from the germline V gene (reference sequence). The V and J ends lost 1 base and 11 bases respectively, with 14 bases between them. This CDR3 contains 13 residues. CDR3 region: CASSLEAPSPYTF. In nucleotides, the CDR3 is TGTGCCAGCAGCTTAGAGGCACCTAGCCCTTACACCTTC. The full variable domain, its missing parts supplied by reference TRBV7-9 and TRBJ1-2, is DTGVSQNPRHKITKRGQNVTFRCDPISEHNRLYWYRQTLGQGPEFLTYFQNEAQLEKSRLLSDRFSAERPKGSFSTLEIQRTEQGDSAMYLCASSLEAPSPYTFGSGTRLTVV.

This clone came up a few times. The chain recombines TRBV28 with TRBJ1-1; D is uncertain. Trimming left V 4 bases short and J 9 bases short, with 15 bases between. The CDR3 contains 13 residues. Germline lookup yields CDR1 MDHEN and CDR2 SYDVKM. CDR3 DNA sequence: TGTGCCAGCAGTTCGGGCGCAGGCCCGAAAGCTTTCTTT. It codes for CASSSGAGPKAFF.

The V gene is TRBV18, the J gene TRBJ2-2, with 7 bases matching TRBD1. CDR1 and CDR2 (germline): KGHSH, LQKENI. V lost 6 bases, J lost 4 bases, and 5 bases stayed unmatched. The CDR3 is 14 residues long. CDR3: CASSPGQTTGELFF. The CDR3, as DNA: TGTGCCAGCTCGCCGGGACAGACCACCGGGGAGCTGTTTTTT. The whole variable domain, remainder taken from reference TRBV18 and TRBJ2-2, is NAGVMQNPRHLVRRRGQEARLRCSPMKGHSHVYWYRQLPEEGLKFMVYLQKENIIDESGMPKERFSAEFPKEGPSILRIQQVVRGDSAAYFCASSPGQTTGELFFGEGSRLTVL.

This clone has just a few counts. Different DNA sequences within this sample yield the same CDR3. The genes are TRBV5-1 and TRBJ1-2; D gene uncertain. V was clipped by 0 bases and J by 2 bases, with 8 bases between them. This CDR3 comprises 14 residues. The germline V gene has CDR1 SGHRS and CDR2 YFSETQ. CDR3 loop: CASSLGTGNYGYTF. Here the CDR3 DNA reads TGCGCCAGCAGCTTGGGGACGGGAAACTATGGCTACACCTTC.

V and J are TRBV5-6 and TRBJ2-7, with D possibly TRBD2 on 6 matching bases. The V end was cut by 3 bases, the J end by 0 bases, with 16 bases between. CDR3 length equals 16 residues. Germline V gene sequence: CDR1 SGHDT, CDR2 YYEEEE. The CDR3 coding sequence is TGTGCCAGCAGCTATAAGCGGGTCCTAAGCTCCTACGAGCAGTACTTC. This gives the protein CASSYKRVLSSYEQYF.